This TCR beta chain was recovered during a study of blood T cell repertoires in COVID-19. Germline V gene data show CDR1 as MGHRA and CDR2 as YSYEKL. This CDR3 has 17 amino acids. The junction had 8 bases not matched to a gene; V was cut back by 3 bases and J by 0 bases. Original data processing: For nucleated cells, counts were estimated from reference gene primer amplification. Assay used: immunoSEQ multiplex PCR; TCRdb lists only in-frame clones, some missing. V, J and clone size were drawn from that table, and D and trimming were deduced from the DNA. The table has 150,000 or so clones, roughly 78% seen once; the top ten hold over 12%.

The receptor comes from a human donor with acute or convalescent COVID-19. The donor label of this sample is uncertain. The gene calls are TRBV4-1 and TRBJ2-1; 7 nucleotides line up with TRBD2. Sequencing was performed on peripheral blood. This CDR3 is CASSQSGGPTSYNEQFF. The DNA for the CDR3 is TGCGCCAGCAGCCAGTCGGGGGGTCCGACCTCCTACAATGAGCAGTTCTTC.